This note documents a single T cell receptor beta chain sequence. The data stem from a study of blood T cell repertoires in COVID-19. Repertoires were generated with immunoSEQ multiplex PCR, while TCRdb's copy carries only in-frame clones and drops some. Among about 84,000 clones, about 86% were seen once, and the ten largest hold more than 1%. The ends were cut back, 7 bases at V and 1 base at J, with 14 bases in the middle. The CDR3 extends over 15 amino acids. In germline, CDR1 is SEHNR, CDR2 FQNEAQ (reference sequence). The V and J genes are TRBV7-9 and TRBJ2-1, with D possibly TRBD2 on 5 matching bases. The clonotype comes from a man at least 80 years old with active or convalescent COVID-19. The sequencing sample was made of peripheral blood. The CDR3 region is CASTDPAVSYNEQFF. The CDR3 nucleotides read TGTGCCAGCACCGATCCAGCGGTTTCCTACAATGAGCAGTTCTTC.